Below are 17 T cell receptor beta chains sequenced from a single sample in a study of OX40 agonist ivuxolimab in advanced cancers. Only in-frame clones appear in the TCRdb table, and some are missing; sequencing was by immunoSEQ multiplex PCR. Here the sample spans fewer than 60,000 clones, 85% being singletons. This sample comprised CD4+ or CD8+ T cells sorted from blood, obtained in a trial of the OX40 agonist ivuxolimab. These receptors originate from an adult with an advanced solid tumor such as melanoma, head and neck, liver or kidney cancer.

The chain joins TRBV5-6 to TRBJ2-7; D perhaps matches TRBD2 (6 bases). The CDR3 contains 16 residues. The germline V and J ends were trimmed by 2 bases and 3 bases, with 18 bases remaining between them. Germline values: CDR1 SGHDT, CDR2 YYEEEE. CDR3 sequence: CASSFEPDGGFYEQYV. In DNA form, the CDR3 reads TGTGCCAGCAGCTTTGAACCGGACGGGGGTTTCTACGAGCAGTACGTC.

This clone was picked up one time. The chain links TRBV28 to TRBJ1-1; 7 bases agree with TRBD1. This CDR3 contains 14 residues. Germline V gene lookup returns CDR1 MDHEN and CDR2 SYDVKM. With 5 bases clipped from V and 3 bases from J, the junction kept 6 bases outside the gene matches. CDR3 nucleotide sequence: TGTGCCAGCAGTCGACAGGGTGGATACACTGAAGCTTTCTTT. Translation gives CASSRQGGYTEAFF.

The chain has TRBV9 and TRBJ1-1; a possible D gene is TRBD1 (6 bases). Deletions cut 4 bases from V and 6 bases from J, with 16 bases between. Germline V gene data show CDR1 as SGDLS and CDR2 as YYNGEE. The CDR3 loop spans 14 amino acids. The CDR3 DNA is TGTGCCAGCAGCCCTTGGACAGACCGCCCTGAAGCTTTCTTT. Protein product: CASSPWTDRPEAFF.

The chain employs TRBV7-9 and TRBJ1-4; D perhaps matches TRBD1 (5 bases). Trimming removed 5 bases at V and 8 bases at J, with 15 bases between. This CDR3 is 14 amino acids long. Germline V gene lookup returns CDR1 SEHNR and CDR2 FQNEAQ (reference sequence). CDR3 nucleotides: TGTGCCAGCAGCGTGACCGGGAGGGACGAAAAACTGTTTTTT. Translation gives CASSVTGRDEKLFF.

The chain carries TRBV9 and TRBJ2-5; 11 nucleotides line up with TRBD2. The germline CDR1 and CDR2 sequences are SGDLS and YYNGEE. This CDR3 is built from 15 residues. The ends lost 0 bases at V and 4 bases at J; junction bases unmatched: 2. The CDR3 loop is CASSVDSGGAETQYF. The CDR3 coding sequence is TGTGCCAGCAGCGTAGATAGCGGGGGGGCAGAGACCCAGTACTTC.

This clone was detected a few times. The chain uses TRBV15 and TRBJ1-1, with D maybe TRBD1 (5 bases). Germline values: CDR1 LNHNV, CDR2 YYDKDF (reference sequence). The CDR3 covers 11 residues. The germline V and J ends were trimmed by 9 bases and 7 bases, with 12 bases remaining between them. In nucleotides, the CDR3 is TGTGCCACATCGACAGCGAATGAAGCTTTCTTT. It translates to CATSTANEAFF.

CDR3 nucleotide sequence: TGTGCCAGCAGCTCGGGACTAGCGGGGGCTACCGGGGAGCTGTTTTTT. Protein product: CASSSGLAGATGELFF. This chain uses TRBV7-9 with TRBJ2-2, with 14 bases fitting TRBD2. J gave up 5 bases and V 4 bases, and 3 bases lay outside the gene matches. Germline V CDR1 and CDR2: SEHNR, FQNEAQ (reference sequence). The CDR3 extends over 16 amino acids.

V is TRBV27 and J is TRBJ2-2; perhaps TRBD1 as D (5 bases). V lost 3 bases and J lost 5, with 7 bases in between. The CDR3 totals 13 residues. The V gene's germline CDR1 is MNHEY and CDR2 SMNVEV (reference sequence). The CDR3 loop is CASSLGPTGELFF. The CDR3 DNA follows: TGTGCCAGCAGTTTGGGGCCGACCGGGGAGCTGTTTTTT.

The rearrangement links TRBV19 to TRBJ1-1; D gene uncertain. Germline CDR1 reads LNHDA; CDR2 reads SQIVND (reference sequence). This CDR3 is 13 amino acids long. Trimming cost V 5 bases and J 2 bases, with 9 bases left between them. Written as DNA, the CDR3 is TGTGCCAGTAGTCGCGACACTAACACTGAAGCTTTCTTT. It codes for CASSRDTNTEAFF.

In nucleotides, the CDR3 is TGTGCCAGCAGCTTAACTAGCGGGGGGGCGGATACGCAGTATTTT. Amino acids: CASSLTSGGADTQYF. This chain connects TRBV7-2 to TRBJ2-3; TRBD2 agrees at 13 bases. The germline V gene encodes CDR1 SGHTA and CDR2 FQGNSA. Trimming at V came to 2 bases and at J to 6 bases, leaving 2 bases not matched to a gene. This CDR3 spans 15 amino acids.

The chain carries TRBV28 and TRBJ1-2; D call uncertain. V was pared by 6 bases and J by 4 bases, with 15 bases between. Germline values: CDR1 MDHEN, CDR2 SYDVKM. This CDR3 spans 14 amino acids. The DNA of the CDR3 is TGTGCCAGCAGCCCCTTGGAGGGTCCCTATGGCTACACCTTC. Translating it yields CASSPLEGPYGYTF.

The rearrangement uses TRBV30 and TRBJ1-5; 7 bases align to TRBD1. In germline, CDR1 is GTSNPN, CDR2 SVGIG (reference sequence). CDR3 size: 14 residues. The J segment lost 6 bases and the V segment lost 2 bases, leaving 7 bases of the junction unmatched. This CDR3 reads CAWSINRGSQPQHF. CDR3 nucleotide sequence: TGTGCCTGGAGTATAAACAGGGGAAGTCAGCCCCAGCATTTT.

The genes are TRBV5-1 and TRBJ2-5; 12 nucleotides match TRBD1. J was trimmed by 5 bases and V by 3 bases; bases with no gene match: 5. Per the germline V gene, CDR1 is SGHRS and CDR2 is YFSETQ. This CDR3 has 15 amino acids. Written as DNA, the CDR3 is TGCGCCAGCAGCTCAGGGACAGGGGGCCGGGAGACCCAGTACTTC. Translated: CASSSGTGGRETQYF.

This clone was recorded only once. The sample carries other DNA sequences with the same CDR3. The rearrangement joins TRBV10-2 to TRBJ2-7; D possibly uses TRBD1 or TRBD2 (5 bases each). Trimming took off 4 bases at V and 5 bases at J, with 6 bases between the two ends. This CDR3 is 11 amino acids long. CDR1 is WSHSY, CDR2 SAAADI, per germline. DNA for the CDR3: TGCGCCAGCAGTGGAGGGGACGAGCAGTACGTC. Residues: CASSGGDEQYV.

The count of this clone is one. This rearrangement joins TRBV6-5 to TRBJ2-7; 7 bases align to TRBD2. The CDR3 sequence is 13 residues long. V lost 2 bases, J lost 6 bases, and 4 bases stayed unmatched. Per the germline V gene, CDR1 is MNHEY and CDR2 is SVGAGI. The CDR3 sequence is CASSYGERGEQYV. Here the CDR3 DNA reads TGTGCCAGCAGTTACGGAGAGCGGGGCGAGCAGTACGTC.

This clone was counted only a few times. The chain employs TRBV11-2 and TRBJ1-2; 8 bases align to TRBD1. Losses at the gene ends were 6 bases for V and 1 base for J; bases not matched to a gene: 7. This CDR3 contains 15 residues. Germline CDR1 reads SGHAT; CDR2 reads FQNNGV. The CDR3 is CASSYTGGGNYGYTF. In DNA, the CDR3 is TGTGCCAGCAGTTACACAGGGGGTGGTAACTATGGCTACACCTTC.

This clone turned up a few times. The rearrangement uses TRBV2 and TRBJ1-2; weak D call: TRBD1 (6 bases). The CDR3 contains 12 residues. Germline values: CDR1 SNHLY, CDR2 FYNNEI. The V end was cut by 10 bases, the J end by 4 bases, with 13 bases between. The CDR3 region has the DNA TGTGCCATTCCGACAGGACTCTATGGCTACACCTTC. Its protein product is CAIPTGLYGYTF.